What follows are 9 T cell receptor beta chains derived from one specimen sequenced in a study of patients and donors after allogeneic stem cell transplantation (dated by TCRdb to 2018 to 2021). The library relied on RT-PCR. TCRdb lists the instrument as NextSeq 550. Using fastp at Q25 and MiXCR, TCRdb reprocessed the public reads and kept productive beta chains. One record per CDR3 amino acid sequence lists the most common genes and DNA. For this sample the table gives roughly 250,000 distinct CDR3 sequences, of which 13% to 15% were detected only once. The top ten clones comprise 9.5% to 13% of the sample. Sequences were obtained from blood, either unsorted or a sorted T cell fraction (not recorded which). All receptors come from a human donor who was either an allogeneic HSCT recipient or a stem cell or donor lymphocyte infusion donor (not recorded which). It is not recorded whose cells these are; they may come from a transplant donor.

This clonotype turned up a few times. This sequence joins TRBV4-3 and TRBJ2-3, with 10 bases lining up with TRBD2. CDR3 length equals 14 residues. Germline trimming cut 0 bases from V and 9 bases from J; bases unmatched to any gene: 3. Germline V gene lookup returns CDR1 LGHNA and CDR2 YSLEER. The CDR3 DNA reads TGCGCCAGCAGCCAAGAGCCGACTAGCGGGACGCAGTATTTT. Translating it yields CASSQEPTSGTQYF.

This clonotype was seen ten or more times. The gene calls are TRBV20-1 and TRBJ2-1; D may correspond to TRBD1 or TRBD2 (6 bases each). CDR1 is DFQATT and CDR2 is SNEGSKA in the germline V gene (reference sequence). Trimming took off 6 bases at V and 7 bases at J, with 16 bases between the two ends. This CDR3 is 13 amino acids long. CDR3 sequence reads: CSANGRGQNEQFF. CDR3 nucleotides: TGCAGTGCCAATGGCCGGGGGCAGAATGAGCAGTTCTTC.

This clonotype has a handful of counts. The V gene is TRBV20-1, the J gene TRBJ2-7, with TRBD1 as a possible D gene (5 bases). The germline V gene has CDR1 DFQATT and CDR2 SNEGSKA (reference sequence). V was shortened by 3 bases and J by 3 bases, with 12 bases between the two germline ends. The CDR3 has 13 residues. CDR3 nucleotides: TGCAGTGCTAGTACAGGAATTCTCTACGAGCAGTACTTC. Translating it yields CSASTGILYEQYF.

This clonotype was detected only a few times. V and J are TRBV7-3 and TRBJ1-2; no reliable D call. Germline V lookup: CDR1 SGHTA, CDR2 FQGTGA. Trimming left V 2 bases short and J 7 bases short, with 8 bases between. The CDR3 length is 12 residues. CDR3 residues: CASSLFLLGYTF. In nucleotides, the CDR3 is TGTGCCAGCAGCTTATTTCTTCTTGGCTACACCTTC.

V is TRBV4-2 and J is TRBJ1-1; 9 bases are a match to TRBD1. The CDR3 spans 16 residues. V gave up 3 bases and J gave up 2 bases; unmatched junction bases: 7. The germline gives CDR1 LGHNA, CDR2 YNFKEQ. CDR3: CASSHPETGGNTEAFF. DNA for the CDR3: TGTGCCAGCAGCCATCCGGAGACAGGGGGAAACACTGAAGCTTTCTTT.

This clonotype was counted many times. This chain links TRBV7-6 with TRBJ2-5; the match to TRBD1 covers 7 bases. V lost 1 base to trimming and J lost 1 base; unmatched junction nucleotides: 3. The CDR3 length is 15 residues. CDR1 and CDR2 (germline): SGHVS, FNYEAQ. CDR3 sequence: CASSLVGQIQETQYF. CDR3 in DNA: TGTGCCAGCAGCTTAGTGGGACAGATCCAAGAGACCCAGTACTTC. Based on the CDR3 plus reference TRBV7-6 and TRBJ2-5, the full variable domain is GAGVSQSPRYKVTKRGQDVALRCDPISGHVSLYWYRQALGQGPEFLTYFNYEAQQDKSGLPNDRFSAERPEGSISTLTIQRTEQRDSAMYRCASSLVGQIQETQYFGPGTRLLVL.

CDR3 sequence reads: CASSRPRGSRTDTQYF. In DNA, the CDR3 is TGTGCCAGCAGTCGCCCCCGAGGGAGTAGAACAGATACGCAGTATTTT. The V call is TRBV27, the J call TRBJ2-3, with D possibly being TRBD2 (5 bases). There are 16 residues in the CDR3. V dropped 5 bases and J dropped 3 bases, with 18 bases sitting between them. In germline, CDR1 is MNHEY, CDR2 SMNVEV (reference sequence).

V gene TRBV5-4 combines with J gene TRBJ2-3, with D maybe TRBD2 (6 bases). The CDR3 is made up of 15 amino acids. V was trimmed by 2 bases and J by 2 bases, leaving 12 bases between them. Germline CDR1 is SGHNT and CDR2 is YYREEE (reference sequence). CDR3 protein: CASSLGTGDTDTQYF. CDR3 DNA: TGTGCCAGCAGCTTAGGGACTGGGGACACAGATACGCAGTATTTT.

The rearrangement links TRBV7-9 to TRBJ1-2; 7 nucleotides agree with TRBD1. Trimming removed 8 bases from V and 4 bases from J; junction bases left unmatched: 4. The CDR3 is 12 residues long. The V gene's germline CDR1 is SEHNR and CDR2 FQNEAQ (reference sequence). The CDR3 loop is CASADRLYGYTF. The DNA of the CDR3 is TGTGCCAGCGCGGACAGGCTCTATGGCTACACCTTC.